The 14 T cell receptor beta chains presented below share a single source sample, sequenced in a study of shared clonotypes between healthy human individuals (dated by TCRdb to between 2020 and 2021). Library prep was done by the immunoSEQ multiplex PCR assay. The table comes from immuneACCESS by way of TCRdb, which keeps in-frame sequences with V and J called. Part of the clones is missing from these tables; in studies checked, under half for an unresolved V gene and the rest for unknown reasons. Across this sample there are approximately 500,000 clones, with 95% to 97% seen only once. The ten most abundant clones make up 0.06% of the sample. The sample was naive CD4+ T cells sorted from blood. The label giving this sample's cell subset or site can be read as: CD45RA+ positively selected. The receptors derive from a woman in her twenties or thirties in good health.

This clone occurred a few times. The chain links TRBV18 to TRBJ1-4; maybe TRBD1 (5 bases). The CDR3 runs to 11 residues. The germline gives CDR1 KGHSH, CDR2 LQKENI. Trimming cost V 6 bases and J 11 bases, with 10 bases left between them. The DNA for the CDR3 is TGTGCCAGCTCCTCGACAGACAAACTGTTTTTT. Translation gives CASSSTDKLFF.

This chain connects TRBV28 to TRBJ2-7; TRBD1 aligns across 12 bases. This CDR3 has 14 amino acids. After removal of 6 bases from V and 5 bases from J, the junction contained 5 bases not matched to a gene. The germline V gene has CDR1 MDHEN and CDR2 SYDVKM. The CDR3 DNA reads as TGTGCCAGCAGCCCGGGACAGGGGGCCCACGAGCAGTACTTC. This gives the protein CASSPGQGAHEQYF.

The chain uses TRBV5-1 and TRBJ1-1; 10 nucleotides agree with TRBD1. CDR1 SGHRS and CDR2 YFSETQ come from the germline V gene. The CDR3 spans 15 residues. After removal of 6 bases from V and 7 bases from J, the junction contained 12 bases not matched to a gene. CDR3 bases: TGCGCCAGCATGCGGACAGGGGGGGCCGCGAATGAAGCTTTCTTT. Encoded protein: CASMRTGGAANEAFF.

The table lists this clone with a count of one. For the CDR3, the DNA is TGTGCCACCAGCAGAGACCGGGACCATCTGTACTTC. Its protein is CATSRDRDHLYF. The chain employs TRBV15 and TRBJ2-5; possibly TRBD1 or TRBD2 for D (5 bases each). Germline CDR1 is LNHNV and CDR2 is YYDKDF (reference sequence). V was clipped by 0 bases and J by 13 bases, with 12 bases between them. The CDR3 is 12 amino acids.

V usage is TRBV7-9 and J usage is TRBJ1-2; 7 bases are shared with TRBD1. J gave up 8 bases and V 2 bases, and 14 bases lay outside the gene matches. Germline loops: CDR1 SEHNR, CDR2 FQNEAQ (reference sequence). CDR3 size: 16 residues. CDR3 in DNA: TGTGCCAGCAGCTTAATATCCGGCCAGGGGGTGTCGGGCTACACCTTC. The encoded protein is CASSLISGQGVSGYTF.

This clone was picked up one time. The rearrangement links TRBV2 to TRBJ2-5, with TRBD1 identical over 7 bases. With V trimmed by 6 bases and J by 5 bases, 3 bases remained unmatched. The CDR3 runs 12 residues. The germline gives CDR1 SNHLY, CDR2 FYNNEI. CDR3 amino acids: CASRDRSETQYF. The CDR3 coding sequence is TGTGCCAGCAGGGACAGGTCGGAGACCCAGTACTTC. The full variable domain, its missing parts supplied by reference TRBV2 and TRBJ2-5, is EPEVTQTPSHQVTQMGQEVILRCVPISNHLYFYWYRQILGQKVEFLVSFYNNEISEKSEIFDDQFSVERPDGSNFTLKIRSTKLEDSAMYFCASRDRSETQYFGPGTRLLVL.

This rearrangement joins TRBV10-1 to TRBJ1-2; the D gene is possibly TRBD1 (6 bases). Germline V gives CDR1 WNHNN, CDR2 SYGVQD (reference sequence). The V end was cut by 3 bases, the J end by 8 bases, with 16 bases between. This CDR3 has 14 amino acids. The DNA of the CDR3 is TGCGCCAGCAGTGATCGGACAGATATGGTCGGCTACACCTTC. Translation gives CASSDRTDMVGYTF.

The chain joins TRBV5-4 to TRBJ2-3; perhaps TRBD2 as D (6 bases). The CDR3 is 16 residues long. Germline V gene sequence: CDR1 SGHNT, CDR2 YYREEE (reference sequence). V gave up 4 bases and J gave up 1 base, with 16 bases separating them. The DNA of the CDR3 is TGTGCCAGCAGCGCTCCTGGGGGACTTGGCACAGATACGCAGTATTTT. Protein sequence: CASSAPGGLGTDTQYF. Full variable domain (remainder filled in from reference TRBV5-4 and TRBJ2-3): ETGVTQSPTHLIKTRGQQVTLRCSSQSGHNTVSWYQQALGQGPQFIFQYYREEENGRGNFPPRFSGLQFPNYSSELNVNALELDDSALYLCASSAPGGLGTDTQYFGPGTRLTVL.

This clone has just a few counts. This sequence joins TRBV28 and TRBJ1-5; TRBD1 is a possible D gene (6 bases). Germline V gene sequence: CDR1 MDHEN, CDR2 SYDVKM. Trimming removed 6 bases at V and 7 bases at J, with 13 bases between. The CDR3 has 13 residues. The CDR3 bases are TGTGCCAGCAGCGGGGGGCCGGGGCAGCCCCAGCATTTT. Its protein is CASSGGPGQPQHF.

This rearrangement joins TRBV5-1 to TRBJ1-5; 7 bases are a match to TRBD1. This CDR3 is built from 16 residues. Germline V CDR1 and CDR2: SGHRS, YFSETQ. Germline trimming cut 4 bases from V and 3 bases from J; bases unmatched to any gene: 10. The CDR3 nucleotides read TGCGCCAGCAGCCCCGGGACAGCACCCACCAATCAGCCCCAGCATTTT. Its protein product is CASSPGTAPTNQPQHF.

The chain is built from TRBV9 and TRBJ2-1, with 10 bases fitting TRBD2. Per germline, CDR1 SGDLS and CDR2 YYNGEE. The CDR3 covers 16 residues. The junction had 0 bases not matched to a gene; V was cut back by 0 bases and J by 0 bases. The CDR3 DNA is TGTGCCAGCAGCGTAGGACTAGCGGGCTCCTACAATGAGCAGTTCTTC. It is translated as CASSVGLAGSYNEQFF. The whole variable domain, remainder taken from reference TRBV9 and TRBJ2-1, is DSGVTQTPKHLITATGQRVTLRCSPRSGDLSVYWYQQSLDQGLQFLIQYYNGEERAKGNILERFSAQQFPDLHSELNLSSLELGDSALYFCASSVGLAGSYNEQFFGPGTRLTVL.

The chain employs TRBV5-1 and TRBJ1-3, with D tentatively TRBD1 (5 bases). Germline V gene data show CDR1 as SGHRS and CDR2 as YFSETQ. Trimming left V 6 bases short and J 0 bases short, with 10 bases between. This CDR3 has 14 amino acids. The CDR3 is CASKGAISGNTIYF. The CDR3 DNA follows: TGCGCCAGCAAAGGGGCCATCTCTGGAAACACCATATATTTT.

The V and J genes are TRBV25-1 and TRBJ1-4, with TRBD1 identical over 10 bases. CDR3 length equals 17 residues. Germline CDR1 and CDR2: MGHDK and SYGVNS. V lost 3 bases, J lost 3 bases, and 7 bases stayed unmatched. The CDR3 spells CASSDSDRGLANEKLFF. The CDR3 DNA is TGTGCCAGCAGTGACTCAGACAGGGGGCTTGCTAATGAAAAACTGTTTTTT.

This rearrangement joins TRBV18 to TRBJ1-1; a possible D gene is TRBD1 (5 bases). This CDR3 has 13 residues. CDR1 and CDR2 from the germline V gene are KGHSH and LQKENI. Between the trimmed V and J ends, which lost 6 bases and 0 bases, there was a span of 8 bases. The CDR3 loop is CASSDTMNTEAFF. As DNA, the CDR3 is TGTGCCAGCTCGGACACTATGAACACTGAAGCTTTCTTT. Supplemented by reference TRBV18 and TRBJ1-1, the full variable domain reads NAGVMQNPRHLVRRRGQEARLRCSPMKGHSHVYWYRQLPEEGLKFMVYLQKENIIDESGMPKERFSAEFPKEGPSILRIQQVVRGDSAAYFCASSDTMNTEAFFGQGTRLTVV.